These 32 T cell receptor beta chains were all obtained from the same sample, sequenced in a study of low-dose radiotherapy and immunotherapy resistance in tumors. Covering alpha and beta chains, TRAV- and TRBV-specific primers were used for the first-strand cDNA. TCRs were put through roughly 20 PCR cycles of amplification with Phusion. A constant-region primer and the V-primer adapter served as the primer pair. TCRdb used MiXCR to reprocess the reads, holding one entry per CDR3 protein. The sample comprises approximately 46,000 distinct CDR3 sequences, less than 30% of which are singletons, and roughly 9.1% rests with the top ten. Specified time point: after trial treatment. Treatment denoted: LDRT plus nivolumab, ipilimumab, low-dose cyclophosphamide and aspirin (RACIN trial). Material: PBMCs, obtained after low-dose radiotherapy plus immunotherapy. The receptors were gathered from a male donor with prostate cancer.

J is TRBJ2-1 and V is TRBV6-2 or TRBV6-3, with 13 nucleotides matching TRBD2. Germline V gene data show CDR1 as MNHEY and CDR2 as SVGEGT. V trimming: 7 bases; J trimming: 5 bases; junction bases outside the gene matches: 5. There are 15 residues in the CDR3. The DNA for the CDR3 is TGTGCCAGCACCGCGACTAGCGGGAGGCACAATGAGCAGTTCTTC. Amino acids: CASTATSGRHNEQFF.

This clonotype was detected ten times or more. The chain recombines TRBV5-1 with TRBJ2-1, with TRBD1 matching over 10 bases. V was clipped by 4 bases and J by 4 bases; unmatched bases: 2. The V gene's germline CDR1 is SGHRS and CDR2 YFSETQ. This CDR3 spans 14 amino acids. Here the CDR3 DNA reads TGCGCCAGCAGCCAGGGACAGGGGTACAATGAGCAGTTCTTC. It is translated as CASSQGQGYNEQFF.

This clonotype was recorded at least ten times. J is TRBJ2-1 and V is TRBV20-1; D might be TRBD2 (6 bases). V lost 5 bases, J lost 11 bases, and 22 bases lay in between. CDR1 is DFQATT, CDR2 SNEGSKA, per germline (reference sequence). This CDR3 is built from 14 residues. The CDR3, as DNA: TGCAGTGCTTTATCCGGGAGCCAGAGCAAGAAGCAGTTCTTC. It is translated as CSALSGSQSKKQFF.

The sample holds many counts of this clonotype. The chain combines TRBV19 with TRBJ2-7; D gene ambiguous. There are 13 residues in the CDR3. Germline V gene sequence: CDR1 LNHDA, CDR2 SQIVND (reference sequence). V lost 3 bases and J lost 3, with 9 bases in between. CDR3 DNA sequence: TGTGCCAGTAGTATTAACAGCAACTACGAGCAGTACTTC. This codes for CASSINSNYEQYF. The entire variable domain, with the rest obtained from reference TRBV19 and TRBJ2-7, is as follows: DGGITQSPKYLFRKEGQNVTLSCEQNLNHDAMYWYRQDPGQGLRLIYYSQIVNDFQKGDIAEGYSVSREKKESFPLTVTSAQKNPTAFYLCASSINSNYEQYFGPGTRLTVT.

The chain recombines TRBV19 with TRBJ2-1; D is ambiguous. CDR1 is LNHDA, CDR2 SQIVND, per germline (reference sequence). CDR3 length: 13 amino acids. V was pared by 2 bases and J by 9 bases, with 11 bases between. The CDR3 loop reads CASSIPPAGEQFF. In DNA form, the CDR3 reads TGTGCCAGTAGTATACCCCCAGCAGGTGAGCAGTTCTTC.

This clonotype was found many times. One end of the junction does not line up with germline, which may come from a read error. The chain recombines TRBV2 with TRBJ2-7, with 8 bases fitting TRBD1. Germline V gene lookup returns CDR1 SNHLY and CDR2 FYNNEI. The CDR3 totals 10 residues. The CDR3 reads CASSERDRHF. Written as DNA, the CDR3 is TGTGCCAGCAGTGAACGGGACAGGCACTTC.

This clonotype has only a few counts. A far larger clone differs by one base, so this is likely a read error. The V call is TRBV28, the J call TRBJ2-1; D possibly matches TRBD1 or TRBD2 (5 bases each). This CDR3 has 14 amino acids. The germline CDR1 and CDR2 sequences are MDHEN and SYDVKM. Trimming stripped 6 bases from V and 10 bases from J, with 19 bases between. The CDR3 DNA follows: TGTGCCAGCAGCCCCCGGGCAGGGACCTACGAGCAGTTCTTC. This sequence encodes CASSPRAGTYEQFF. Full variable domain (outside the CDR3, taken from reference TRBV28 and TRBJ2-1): DVKVTQSSRYLVKRTGEKVFLECVQDMDHENMFWYRQDPGLGLRLIYFSYDVKMKEKGDIPEGYSVSREKKERFSLILESASTNQTSMYLCASSPRAGTYEQFFGPGTRLTVL.

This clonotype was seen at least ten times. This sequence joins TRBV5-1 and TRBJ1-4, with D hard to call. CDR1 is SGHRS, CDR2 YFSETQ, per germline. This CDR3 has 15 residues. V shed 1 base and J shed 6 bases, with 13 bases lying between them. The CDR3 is CASSLHEGSDEKLFF. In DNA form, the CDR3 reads TGCGCCAGCAGCTTGCATGAGGGCTCTGATGAAAAACTGTTTTTT.

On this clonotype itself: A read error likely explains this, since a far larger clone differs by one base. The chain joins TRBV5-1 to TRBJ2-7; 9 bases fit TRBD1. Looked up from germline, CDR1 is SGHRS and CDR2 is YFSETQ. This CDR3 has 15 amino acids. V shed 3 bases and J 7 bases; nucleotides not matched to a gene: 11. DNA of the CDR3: TGCGCCAGCAGCTCTGGGACAGGGCTGTACAATGAGCAGTACTTC. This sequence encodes CASSSGTGLYNEQYF.

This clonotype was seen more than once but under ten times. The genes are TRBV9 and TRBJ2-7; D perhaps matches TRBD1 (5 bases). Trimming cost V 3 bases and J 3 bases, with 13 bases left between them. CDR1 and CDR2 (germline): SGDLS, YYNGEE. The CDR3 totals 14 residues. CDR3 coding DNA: TGTGCCAGCAGCGGCACAGGCGGATACTACGAGCAGTACTTC. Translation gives CASSGTGGYYEQYF.

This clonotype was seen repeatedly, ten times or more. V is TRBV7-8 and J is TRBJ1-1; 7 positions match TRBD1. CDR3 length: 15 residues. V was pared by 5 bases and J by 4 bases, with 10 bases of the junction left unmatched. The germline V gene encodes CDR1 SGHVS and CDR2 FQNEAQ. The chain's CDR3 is CASSGITGEGTEAFF. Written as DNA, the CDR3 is TGTGCCAGCAGCGGAATCACAGGGGAGGGCACTGAAGCTTTCTTT.

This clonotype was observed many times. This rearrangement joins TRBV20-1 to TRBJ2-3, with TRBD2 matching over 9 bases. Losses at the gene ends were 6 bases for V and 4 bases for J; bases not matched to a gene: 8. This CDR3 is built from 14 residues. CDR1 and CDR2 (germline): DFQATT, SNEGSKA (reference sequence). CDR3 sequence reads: CSAVGSGGADTQYF. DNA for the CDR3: TGCAGTGCAGTCGGTAGCGGGGGTGCAGATACGCAGTATTTT.

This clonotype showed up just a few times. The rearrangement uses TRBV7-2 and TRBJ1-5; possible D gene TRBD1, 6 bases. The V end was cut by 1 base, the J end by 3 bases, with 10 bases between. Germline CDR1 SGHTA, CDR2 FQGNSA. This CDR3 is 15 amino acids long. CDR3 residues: CASSLGGGNNQPQHF. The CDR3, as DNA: TGTGCCAGCAGCTTAGGAGGGGGTAACAATCAGCCCCAGCATTTT.

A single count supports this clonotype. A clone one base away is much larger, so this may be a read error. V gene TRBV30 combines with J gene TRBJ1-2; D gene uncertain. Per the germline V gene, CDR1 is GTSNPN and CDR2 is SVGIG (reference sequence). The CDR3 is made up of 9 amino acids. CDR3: CAQGDGYTF. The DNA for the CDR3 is TGTGCTCAAGGAGATGGCTACACCTTC.

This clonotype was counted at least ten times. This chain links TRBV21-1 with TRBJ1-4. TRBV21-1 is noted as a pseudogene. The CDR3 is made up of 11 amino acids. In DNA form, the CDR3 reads TGTGCCAGCTCCAAGGAGGGTGAACTGTTTTTT. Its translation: CASSKEGELFF.

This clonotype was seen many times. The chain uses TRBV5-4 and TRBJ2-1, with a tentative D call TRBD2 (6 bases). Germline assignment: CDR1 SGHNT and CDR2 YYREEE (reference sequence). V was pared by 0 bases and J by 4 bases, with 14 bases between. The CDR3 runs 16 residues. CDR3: CASSLASTGGYNEQFF. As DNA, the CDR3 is TGTGCCAGCAGCTTGGCCTCGACTGGGGGGTACAATGAGCAGTTCTTC. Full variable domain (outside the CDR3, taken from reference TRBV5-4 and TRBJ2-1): ETGVTQSPTHLIKTRGQQVTLRCSSQSGHNTVSWYQQALGQGPQFIFQYYREEENGRGNFPPRFSGLQFPNYSSELNVNALELDDSALYLCASSLASTGGYNEQFFGPGTRLTVL.

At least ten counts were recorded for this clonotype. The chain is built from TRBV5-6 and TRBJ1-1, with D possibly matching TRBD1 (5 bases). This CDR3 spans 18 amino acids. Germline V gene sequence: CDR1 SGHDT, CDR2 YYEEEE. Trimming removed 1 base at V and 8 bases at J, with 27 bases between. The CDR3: CASSLRAAGSFRGLEAFF. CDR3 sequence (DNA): TGTGCCAGCAGCTTGAGAGCAGCGGGATCTTTTCGGGGGTTAGAAGCTTTCTTT. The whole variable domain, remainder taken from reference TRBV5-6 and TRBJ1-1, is DAGVTQSPTHLIKTRGQQVTLRCSPKSGHDTVSWYQQALGQGPQFIFQYYEEEERQRGNFPDRFSGHQFPNYSSELNVNALLLGDSALYLCASSLRAAGSFRGLEAFFGQGTRLTVV.

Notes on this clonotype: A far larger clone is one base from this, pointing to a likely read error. CDR3 sequence: CASSYSKSREQFF. CDR3 DNA sequence: TGTGCCAGCAGTTACTCGAAGAGCCGGGAGCAGTTCTTC. The chain employs TRBV6-5 and TRBJ2-7, with D unclear. The J call is uncertain, as TRBJ2-1 better fits the DNA end. The CDR3 length is 13 residues. The germline V gene encodes CDR1 MNHEY and CDR2 SVGAGI.

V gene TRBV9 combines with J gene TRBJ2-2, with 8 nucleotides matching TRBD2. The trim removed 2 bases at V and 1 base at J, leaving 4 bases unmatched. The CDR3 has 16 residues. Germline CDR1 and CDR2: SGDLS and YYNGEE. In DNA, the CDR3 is TGTGCCAGCAGCGTTGAGAGCGGGGGGAACACCGGGGAGCTGTTTTTT. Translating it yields CASSVESGGNTGELFF.

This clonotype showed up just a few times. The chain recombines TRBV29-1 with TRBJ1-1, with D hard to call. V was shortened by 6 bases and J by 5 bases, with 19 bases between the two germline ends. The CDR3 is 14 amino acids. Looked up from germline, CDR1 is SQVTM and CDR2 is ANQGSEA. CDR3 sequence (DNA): TGCAGCGTACAACGAGCCCCCACTGAGACTGAAGCTTTCTTT. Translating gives CSVQRAPTETEAFF.

The CDR3 protein is CASSPPGGIRATNEKLFF. The CDR3 DNA sequence: TGTGCCAGCTCACCACCGGGCGGTATTCGAGCAACTAATGAAAAACTGTTTTTT. The chain uses TRBV18 and TRBJ1-4, with D uncertain. Trimming took 0 bases from V and 0 from J, leaving 14 bases between them. Germline CDR1 is KGHSH and CDR2 is LQKENI. This CDR3 is built from 18 residues.

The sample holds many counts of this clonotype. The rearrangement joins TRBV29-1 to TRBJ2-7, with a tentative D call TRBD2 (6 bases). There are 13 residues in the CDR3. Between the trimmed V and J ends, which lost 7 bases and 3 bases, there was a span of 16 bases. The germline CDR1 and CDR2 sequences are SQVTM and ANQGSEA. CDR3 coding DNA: TGCAGCGCCGCGATGGGAGGAGGCTACGAGCAGTACTTC. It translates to CSAAMGGGYEQYF.

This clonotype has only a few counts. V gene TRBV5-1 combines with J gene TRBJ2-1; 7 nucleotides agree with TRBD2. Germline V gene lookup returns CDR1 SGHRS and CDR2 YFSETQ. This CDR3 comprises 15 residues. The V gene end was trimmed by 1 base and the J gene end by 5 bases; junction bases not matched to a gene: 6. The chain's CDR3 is CASSLSGGGHNEQFF. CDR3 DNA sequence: TGCGCCAGCAGCTTGTCTGGCGGGGGACACAATGAGCAGTTCTTC. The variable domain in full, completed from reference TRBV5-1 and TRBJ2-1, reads KAGVTQTPRYLIKTRGQQVTLSCSPISGHRSVSWYQQTPGQGLQFLFEYFSETQRNKGNFPGRFSGRQFSNSRSEMNVSTLELGDSALYLCASSLSGGGHNEQFFGPGTRLTVL.

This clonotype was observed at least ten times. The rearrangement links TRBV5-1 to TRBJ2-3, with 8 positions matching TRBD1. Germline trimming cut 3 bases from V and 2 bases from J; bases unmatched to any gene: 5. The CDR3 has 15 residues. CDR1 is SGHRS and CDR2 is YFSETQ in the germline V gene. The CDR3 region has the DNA TGCGCCAGCAGCTCATCGGGACAGGCCACAGATACGCAGTATTTT. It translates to CASSSSGQATDTQYF.

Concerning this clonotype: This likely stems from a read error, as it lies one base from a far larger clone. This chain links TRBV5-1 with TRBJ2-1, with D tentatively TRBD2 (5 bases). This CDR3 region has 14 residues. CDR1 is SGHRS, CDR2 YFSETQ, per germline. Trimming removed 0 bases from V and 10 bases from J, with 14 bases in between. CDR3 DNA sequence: TGCGCCAGCAGCTTGGGAACCGAGGGCTACGAGCAGTTCTTC. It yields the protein CASSLGTEGYEQFF.

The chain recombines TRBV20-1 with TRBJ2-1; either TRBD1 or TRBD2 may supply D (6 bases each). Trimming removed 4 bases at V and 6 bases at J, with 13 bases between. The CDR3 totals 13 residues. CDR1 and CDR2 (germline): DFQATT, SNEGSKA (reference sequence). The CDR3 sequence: CSAILQGGNEQFF. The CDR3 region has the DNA TGCAGTGCTATCCTACAGGGAGGCAATGAGCAGTTCTTC.

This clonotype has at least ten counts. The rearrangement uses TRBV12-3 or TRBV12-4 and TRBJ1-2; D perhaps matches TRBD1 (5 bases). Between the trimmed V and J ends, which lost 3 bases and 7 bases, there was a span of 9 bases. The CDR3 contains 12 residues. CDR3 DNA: TGTGCCAGCAGTTTTGGGGCGGGTGGCTACACCTTC. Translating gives CASSFGAGGYTF.

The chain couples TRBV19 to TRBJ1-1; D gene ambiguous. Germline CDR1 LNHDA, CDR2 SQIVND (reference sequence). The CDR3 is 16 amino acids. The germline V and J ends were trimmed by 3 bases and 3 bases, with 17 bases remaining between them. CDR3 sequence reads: CASSIGDFFVDTEAFF. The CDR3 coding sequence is TGTGCCAGTAGTATCGGAGACTTCTTTGTGGACACTGAAGCTTTCTTT.

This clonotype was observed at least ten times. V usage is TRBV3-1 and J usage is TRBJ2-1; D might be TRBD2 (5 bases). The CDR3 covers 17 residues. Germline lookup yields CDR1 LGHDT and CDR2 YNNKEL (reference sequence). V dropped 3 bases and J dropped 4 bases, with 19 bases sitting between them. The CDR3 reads CASSHPGNRINYNEQFF. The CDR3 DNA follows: TGTGCCAGCAGCCACCCGGGAAACAGAATTAATTACAATGAGCAGTTCTTC.

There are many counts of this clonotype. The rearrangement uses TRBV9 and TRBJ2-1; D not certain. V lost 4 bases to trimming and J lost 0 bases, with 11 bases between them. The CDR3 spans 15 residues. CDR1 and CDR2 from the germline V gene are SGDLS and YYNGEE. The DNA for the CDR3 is TGTGCCAGCAGCAAAACACCCAGCTCCTACAATGAGCAGTTCTTC. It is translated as CASSKTPSSYNEQFF.

The DNA for the CDR3 is TGCAGCGTTGCCGGGACAGGGGCCACAGATACGCAGTATTTT. Amino acid sequence: CSVAGTGATDTQYF. This chain links TRBV29-1 with TRBJ2-3; 10 bases are a match to TRBD1. Germline CDR1 SQVTM, CDR2 ANQGSEA. V was pared by 4 bases and J by 2 bases, with 3 bases of the junction left unmatched. The CDR3 has 14 amino acids.

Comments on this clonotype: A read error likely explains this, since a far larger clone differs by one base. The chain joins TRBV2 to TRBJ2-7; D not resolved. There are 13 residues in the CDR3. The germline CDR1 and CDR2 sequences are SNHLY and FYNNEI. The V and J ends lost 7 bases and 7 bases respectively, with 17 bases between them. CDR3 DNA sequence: TGTGCCAGCATTACGGCTACCAGCAATGAGCAGTACTTC. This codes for CASITATSNEQYF.